This T cell receptor beta chain emerged from a study of blood T cell repertoires in COVID-19. Across the study: Researchers got acute and convalescent COVID-19 samples from the United States, Italy and Spain. T cells, B-cell-depleted T cells, or PBMCs provided the cDNA or gDNA that served as material.

Per the original data handling: Estimates of nucleated cell counts were drawn from the amplification of reference gene primers. Sequenced by immunoSEQ multiplex PCR; TCRdb stores in-frame clones only, minus some. The V and J calls and clone size come from that table; D and trimming were worked out from the DNA. The sample shows about 190,000 clones, roughly 88% of them seen only once. CDR1 and CDR2 from the germline V gene are MNHEY and SMNVEV (reference sequence). The junction had 5 bases not matched to a gene; V was cut back by 2 bases and J by 8 bases. This CDR3 contains 13 residues. Material for sequencing was peripheral blood. The chain carries TRBV27 and TRBJ1-2, with 7 bases identical to TRBD1. The receptor was isolated from a woman in her 40s who had recovered from COVID-19. The CDR3 sequence is CASSLEGARGYTF. The CDR3 DNA reads as TGTGCCAGCAGTTTAGAGGGGGCGCGAGGCTACACCTTC.